This T cell receptor (beta chain) originates from a study of T cells in Graves' hyperthyroidism and ophthalmopathy. RNA transcripts yielded amplified TCR beta CDR3 regions. The HTBI primer set drove a first-round RT-PCR of the TCR CDR3. TCRdb ran MiXCR on the multiplex PCR reads and lists one entry per CDR3 protein. The table includes hundreds of thousands of distinct CDR3 sequences, around 13% detected once. For the diagnoses, clinical symptoms, serum thyroxine and TRAb, thyroid ultrasound and orbital computed tomography were used. Blood was sampled at initial diagnosis of hyperthyroidism, prior to onset of any ophthalmopathy symptoms. The PBMCs had their origin in roughly 9.8 ml of fresh peripheral blood. The germline V and J ends were trimmed by 0 bases and 2 bases, with 7 bases remaining between them. CDR1 and CDR2 (germline): ENHRY, SYGVKD. The CDR3 has 14 amino acids.

Material: blood. The clonotype comes from a woman younger than 45 with Graves' hyperthyroidism that later progressed to Graves' ophthalmopathy. V gene TRBV10-3 combines with J gene TRBJ2-5, with D hard to call. The CDR3 region is CAISESGLQETQYF. In DNA form, the CDR3 reads TGTGCCATCAGTGAGTCGGGTTTACAAGAGACCCAGTACTTC.